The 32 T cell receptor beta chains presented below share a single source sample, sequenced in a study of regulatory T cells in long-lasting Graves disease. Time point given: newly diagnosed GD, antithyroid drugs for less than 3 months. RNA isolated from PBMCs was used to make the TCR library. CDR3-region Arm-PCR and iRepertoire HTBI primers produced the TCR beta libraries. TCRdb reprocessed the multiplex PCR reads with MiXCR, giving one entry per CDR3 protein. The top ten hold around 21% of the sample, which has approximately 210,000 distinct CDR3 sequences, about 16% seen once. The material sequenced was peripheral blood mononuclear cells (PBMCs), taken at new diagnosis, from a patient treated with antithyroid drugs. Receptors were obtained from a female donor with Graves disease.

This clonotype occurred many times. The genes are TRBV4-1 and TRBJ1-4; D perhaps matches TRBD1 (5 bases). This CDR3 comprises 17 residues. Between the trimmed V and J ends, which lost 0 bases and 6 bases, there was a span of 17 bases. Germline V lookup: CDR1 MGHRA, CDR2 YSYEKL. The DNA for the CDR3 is TGCGCCAGCAGCCAAGAGGGAGCGGGAGGGACGGATGAAAAACTGTTTTTT. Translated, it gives CASSQEGAGGTDEKLFF.

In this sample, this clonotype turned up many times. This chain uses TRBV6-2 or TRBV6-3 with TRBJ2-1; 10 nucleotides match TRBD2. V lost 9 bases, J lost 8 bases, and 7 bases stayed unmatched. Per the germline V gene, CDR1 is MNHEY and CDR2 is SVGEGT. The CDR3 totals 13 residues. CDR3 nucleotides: TGTGCCAGTAGAGCGGGAGGGCCAGATGAGCAGTTCTTC. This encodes CASRAGGPDEQFF.

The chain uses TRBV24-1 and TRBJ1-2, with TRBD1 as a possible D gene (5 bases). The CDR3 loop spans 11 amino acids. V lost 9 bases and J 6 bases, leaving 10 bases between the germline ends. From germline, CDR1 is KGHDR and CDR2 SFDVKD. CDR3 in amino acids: CATGGGDGYTF. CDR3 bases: TGTGCCACCGGGGGAGGGGATGGCTACACCTTC.

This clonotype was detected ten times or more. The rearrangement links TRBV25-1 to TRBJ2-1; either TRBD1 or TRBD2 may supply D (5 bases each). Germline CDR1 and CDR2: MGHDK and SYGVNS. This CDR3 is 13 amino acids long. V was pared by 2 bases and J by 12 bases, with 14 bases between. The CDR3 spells CASSEHGALVQFF. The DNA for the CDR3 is TGTGCCAGCAGTGAACACGGGGCCCTGGTGCAGTTCTTC.

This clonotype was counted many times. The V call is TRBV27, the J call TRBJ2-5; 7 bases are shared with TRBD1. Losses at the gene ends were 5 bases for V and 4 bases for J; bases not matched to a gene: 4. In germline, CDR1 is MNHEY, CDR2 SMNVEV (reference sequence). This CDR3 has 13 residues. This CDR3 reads CASSPGTVETQYF. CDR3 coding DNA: TGTGCCAGCAGTCCCGGGACAGTAGAGACCCAGTACTTC.

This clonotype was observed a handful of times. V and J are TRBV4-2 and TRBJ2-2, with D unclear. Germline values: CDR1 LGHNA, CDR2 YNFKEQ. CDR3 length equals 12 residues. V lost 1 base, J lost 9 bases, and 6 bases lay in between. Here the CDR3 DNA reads TGTGCCAGCAGCCAAGTCGGCCGGGAGCTGTTTTTT. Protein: CASSQVGRELFF.

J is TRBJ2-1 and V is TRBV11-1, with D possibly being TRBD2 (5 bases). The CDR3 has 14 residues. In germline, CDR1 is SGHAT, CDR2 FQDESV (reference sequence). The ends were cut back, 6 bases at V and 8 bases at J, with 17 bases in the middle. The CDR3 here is CASSRSQEVDEQFF. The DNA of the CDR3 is TGTGCCAGCAGTCGGAGTCAGGAGGTGGATGAGCAGTTCTTC.

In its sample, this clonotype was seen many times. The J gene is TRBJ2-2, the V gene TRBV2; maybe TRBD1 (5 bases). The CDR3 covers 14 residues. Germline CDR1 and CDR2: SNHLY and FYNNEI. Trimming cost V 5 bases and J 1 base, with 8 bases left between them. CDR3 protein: CASSPTVNTGELFF. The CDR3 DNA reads TGTGCCAGCAGTCCGACAGTGAACACCGGGGAGCTGTTTTTT.

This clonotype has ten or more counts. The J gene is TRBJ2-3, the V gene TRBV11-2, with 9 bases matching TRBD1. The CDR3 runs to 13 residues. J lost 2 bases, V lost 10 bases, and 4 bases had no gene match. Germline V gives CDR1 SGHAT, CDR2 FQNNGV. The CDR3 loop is CATAQGATDTQYF. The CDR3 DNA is TGTGCCACAGCACAGGGGGCCACAGATACGCAGTATTTT.

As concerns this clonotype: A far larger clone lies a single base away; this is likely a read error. CDR3 protein: CAGSESRRAGELFF. As DNA, the CDR3 is TGTGCCGGCAGTGAATCAAGAAGGGCCGGGGAGCTGTTTTTT. The chain carries TRBV12-3 or TRBV12-4 and TRBJ2-2; D not resolved. The CDR3 loop spans 14 amino acids.

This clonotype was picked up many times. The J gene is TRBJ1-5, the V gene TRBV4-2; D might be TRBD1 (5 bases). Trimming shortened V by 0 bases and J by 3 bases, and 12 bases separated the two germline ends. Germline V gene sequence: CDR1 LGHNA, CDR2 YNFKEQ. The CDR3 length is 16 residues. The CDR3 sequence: CASSQDDGATNQPQHF. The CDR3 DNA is TGTGCCAGCAGCCAAGATGACGGGGCCACCAATCAGCCCCAGCATTTT.

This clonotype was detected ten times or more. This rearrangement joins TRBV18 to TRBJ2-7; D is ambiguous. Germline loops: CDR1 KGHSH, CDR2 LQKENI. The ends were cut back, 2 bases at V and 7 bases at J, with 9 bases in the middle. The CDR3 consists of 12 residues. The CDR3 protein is CASSPGIGEQYF. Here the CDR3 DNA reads TGTGCCAGCTCACCAGGGATTGGGGAGCAGTACTTC.

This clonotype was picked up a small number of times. CDR3 DNA: TGTGCCATCAGTGACGGACAGGGGGCGCCCGAAAAACTGTTTTTT. It is translated as CAISDGQGAPEKLFF. The chain employs TRBV10-3 and TRBJ1-4; 11 bases agree with TRBD1. This CDR3 has 15 amino acids. Germline V gene lookup returns CDR1 ENHRY and CDR2 SYGVKD. Trimming took 3 bases from V and 8 from J; bases not matched to a gene: 5.

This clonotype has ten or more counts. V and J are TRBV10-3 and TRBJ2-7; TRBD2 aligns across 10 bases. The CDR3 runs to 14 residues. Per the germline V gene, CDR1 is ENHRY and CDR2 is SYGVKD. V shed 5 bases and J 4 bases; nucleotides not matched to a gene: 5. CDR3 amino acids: CAISSGRARYEQYF. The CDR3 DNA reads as TGTGCCATCAGTAGCGGGAGGGCACGGTACGAGCAGTACTTC.

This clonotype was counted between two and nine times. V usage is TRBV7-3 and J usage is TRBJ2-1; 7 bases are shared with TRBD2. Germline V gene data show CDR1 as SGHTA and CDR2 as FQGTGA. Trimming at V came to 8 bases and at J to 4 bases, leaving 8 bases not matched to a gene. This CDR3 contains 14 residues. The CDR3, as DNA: TGTGCCAGCCGTCCAACTAGCGATTACAATGAGCAGTTCTTC. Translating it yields CASRPTSDYNEQFF.

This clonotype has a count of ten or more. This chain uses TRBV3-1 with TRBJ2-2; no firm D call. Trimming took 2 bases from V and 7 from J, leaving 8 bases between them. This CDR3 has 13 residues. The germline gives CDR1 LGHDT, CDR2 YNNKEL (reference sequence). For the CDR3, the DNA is TGTGCCAGCAGCCAAACCCCCGGCGGGGAGCTGTTTTTT. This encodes CASSQTPGGELFF.

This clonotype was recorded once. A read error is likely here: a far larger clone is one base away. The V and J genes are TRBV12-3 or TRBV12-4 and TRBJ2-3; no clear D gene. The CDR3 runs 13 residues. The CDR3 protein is CASSLALPDTQCF. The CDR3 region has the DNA TGTGCCAGCAGCTTAGCCCTTCCAGATACGCAGTGTTTT.

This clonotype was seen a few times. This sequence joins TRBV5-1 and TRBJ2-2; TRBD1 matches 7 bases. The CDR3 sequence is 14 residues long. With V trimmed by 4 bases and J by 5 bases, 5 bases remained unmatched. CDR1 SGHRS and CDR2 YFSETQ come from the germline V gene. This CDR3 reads CASSLTGSTGELFF. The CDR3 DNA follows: TGCGCCAGCAGCCTGACAGGGTCTACCGGGGAGCTGTTTTTT.

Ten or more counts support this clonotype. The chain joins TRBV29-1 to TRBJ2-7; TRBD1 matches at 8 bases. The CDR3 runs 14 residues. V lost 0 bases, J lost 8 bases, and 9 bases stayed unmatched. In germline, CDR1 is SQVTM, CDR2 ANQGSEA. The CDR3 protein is CSVEDPGQGLKQYF. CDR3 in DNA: TGCAGCGTTGAAGACCCCGGACAGGGTTTAAAGCAGTACTTC.

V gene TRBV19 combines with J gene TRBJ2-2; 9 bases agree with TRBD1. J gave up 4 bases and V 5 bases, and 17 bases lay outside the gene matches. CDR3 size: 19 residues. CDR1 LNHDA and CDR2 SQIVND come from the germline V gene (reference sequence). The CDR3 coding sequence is TGTGCCAGTAGTTCCTTGCCTAGGACAGGGGTTGAGGGCACCGGGGAGCTGTTTTTT. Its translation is CASSSLPRTGVEGTGELFF.

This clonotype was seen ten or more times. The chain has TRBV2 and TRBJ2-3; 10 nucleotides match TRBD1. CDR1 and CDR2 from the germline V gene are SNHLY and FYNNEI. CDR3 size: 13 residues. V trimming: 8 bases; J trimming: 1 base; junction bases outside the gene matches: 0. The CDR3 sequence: CASGTGGTDTQYF. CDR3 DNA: TGTGCCAGCGGGACAGGGGGCACAGATACGCAGTATTTT.

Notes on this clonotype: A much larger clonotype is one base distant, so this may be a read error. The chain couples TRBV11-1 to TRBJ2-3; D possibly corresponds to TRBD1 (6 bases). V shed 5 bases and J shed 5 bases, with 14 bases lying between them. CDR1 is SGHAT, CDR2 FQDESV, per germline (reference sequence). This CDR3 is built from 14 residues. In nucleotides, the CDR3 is TGTGCCAGCAGCCACCCCCGGGACATAGATACGCAGTATTTT. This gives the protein CASSHPRDIDTQYF.

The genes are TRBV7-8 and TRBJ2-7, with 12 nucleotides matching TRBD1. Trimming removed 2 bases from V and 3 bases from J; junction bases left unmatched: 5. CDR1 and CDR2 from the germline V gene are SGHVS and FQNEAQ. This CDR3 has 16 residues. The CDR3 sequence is CASSLPGQGAYYEQYF. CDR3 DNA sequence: TGTGCCAGCAGCTTACCGGGACAGGGGGCTTACTACGAGCAGTACTTC.

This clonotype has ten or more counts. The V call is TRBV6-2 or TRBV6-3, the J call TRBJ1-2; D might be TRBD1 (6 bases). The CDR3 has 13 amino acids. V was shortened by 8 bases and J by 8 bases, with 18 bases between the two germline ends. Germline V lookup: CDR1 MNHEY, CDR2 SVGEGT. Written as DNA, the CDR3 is TGTGCCAGCCAATGGGGGCAGGAAGGGGGCTACACCTTC. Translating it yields CASQWGQEGGYTF.

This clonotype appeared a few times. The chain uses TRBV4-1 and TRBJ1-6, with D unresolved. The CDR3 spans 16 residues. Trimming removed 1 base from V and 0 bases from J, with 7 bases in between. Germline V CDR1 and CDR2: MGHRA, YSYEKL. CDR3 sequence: CASSQVRSSYNSPLHF. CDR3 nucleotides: TGCGCCAGCAGCCAAGTTCGGAGCTCCTATAATTCACCCCTCCACTTT.

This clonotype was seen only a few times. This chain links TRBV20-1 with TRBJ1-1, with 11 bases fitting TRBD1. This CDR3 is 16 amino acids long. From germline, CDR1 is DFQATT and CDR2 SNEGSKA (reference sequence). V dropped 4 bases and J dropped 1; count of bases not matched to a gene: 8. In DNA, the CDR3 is TGCAGTGCTATAACGGGACAGGGGGGAAAGAACACTGAAGCTTTCTTT. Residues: CSAITGQGGKNTEAFF.

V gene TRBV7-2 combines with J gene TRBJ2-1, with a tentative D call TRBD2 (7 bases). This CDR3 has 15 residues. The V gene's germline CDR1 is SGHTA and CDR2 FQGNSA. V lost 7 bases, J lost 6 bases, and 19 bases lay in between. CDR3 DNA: TGTGCCAGCAACCCAAGGGGGGGGCTACGCAATGAGCAGTTCTTC. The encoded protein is CASNPRGGLRNEQFF.

CDR3 protein: CASSWSLRGAYEQYF. The CDR3 DNA reads as TGTGCCAGCAGTTGGTCCTTGAGGGGTGCCTACGAGCAGTACTTC. V usage is TRBV12-3 or TRBV12-4 and J usage is TRBJ2-7; D possibly uses TRBD1 or TRBD2 (5 bases each). V was clipped by 4 bases and J by 2 bases, with 15 bases between them. The CDR3 sequence is 15 residues long.

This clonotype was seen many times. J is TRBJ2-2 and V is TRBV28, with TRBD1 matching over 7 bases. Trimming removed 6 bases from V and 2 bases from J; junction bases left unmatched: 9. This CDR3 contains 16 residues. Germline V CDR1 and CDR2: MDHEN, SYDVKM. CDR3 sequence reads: CASSPGRGFNTGELFF. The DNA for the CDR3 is TGTGCCAGCAGCCCGGGCAGGGGGTTCAACACCGGGGAGCTGTTTTTT.

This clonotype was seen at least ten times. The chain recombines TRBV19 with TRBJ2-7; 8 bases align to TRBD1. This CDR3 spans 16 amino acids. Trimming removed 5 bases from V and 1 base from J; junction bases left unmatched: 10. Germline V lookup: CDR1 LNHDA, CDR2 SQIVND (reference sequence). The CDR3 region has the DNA TGTGCCAGTAGTCCCTCCACAGGGGGACGTTCCTACGAGCAGTACTTC. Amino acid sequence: CASSPSTGGRSYEQYF.

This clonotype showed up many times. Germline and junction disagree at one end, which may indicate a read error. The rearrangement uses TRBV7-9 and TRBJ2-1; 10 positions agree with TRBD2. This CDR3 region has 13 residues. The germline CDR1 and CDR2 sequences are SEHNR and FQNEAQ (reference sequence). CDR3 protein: CASSLAGVDEQFF. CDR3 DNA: TGTGCCAGCAGCCTAGCGGGAGTCGACGAGCAGTTCTTC.

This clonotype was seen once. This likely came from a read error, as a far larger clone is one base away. The CDR3 reads CASSWGLAGVDVEQYF. CDR3 nucleotide sequence: TGTGCCAGCAGTTGGGGACTAGCGGGAGTTGATGTTGAGCAGTACTTC. The chain carries TRBV12-3 or TRBV12-4 and TRBJ2-4; 14 bases line up with TRBD2. The CDR3 loop spans 16 amino acids. The J segment lost 13 bases and the V segment lost 4 bases, leaving 12 bases of the junction unmatched.